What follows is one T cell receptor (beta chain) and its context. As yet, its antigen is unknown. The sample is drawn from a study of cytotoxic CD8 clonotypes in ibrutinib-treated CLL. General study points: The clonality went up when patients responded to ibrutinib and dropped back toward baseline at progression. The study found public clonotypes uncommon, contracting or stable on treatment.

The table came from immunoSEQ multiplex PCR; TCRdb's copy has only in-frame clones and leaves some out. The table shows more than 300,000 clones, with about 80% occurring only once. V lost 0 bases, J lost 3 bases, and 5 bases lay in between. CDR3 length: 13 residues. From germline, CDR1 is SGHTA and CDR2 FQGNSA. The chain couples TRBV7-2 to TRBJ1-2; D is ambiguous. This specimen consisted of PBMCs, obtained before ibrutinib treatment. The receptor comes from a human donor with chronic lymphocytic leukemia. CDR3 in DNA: TGTGCCAGCAGCTTAGCGGGCGACTATGGCTACACCTTC. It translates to CASSLAGDYGYTF.